The 16 T cell receptor beta chains presented below share a single source sample, sequenced in a study of monozygotic twins with inflammatory bowel disease. TCRdb derives one entry per CDR3 protein from the 5' RACE reads, leaving out DNA. The sample has around 150,000 distinct CDR3 sequences. The sample was blood. The receptors stem from a human donor with ulcerative colitis or Crohn's disease, or a healthy co-twin of an affected twin (not recorded which).

The chain employs TRBV7-2 and TRBJ2-1; TCRdb proposes TRBD1, but this gene call is untestable without DNA. CDR1 SGHTA and CDR2 FQGNSA come from the germline V gene. The length of the CDR3 is 15 residues. CDR3 in amino acids: CASSLVGQGGNEQFF.

This sequence joins TRBV11-1 and TRBJ2-1; there is no DNA to check the TCRdb D call of TRBD2. Germline lookup yields CDR1 SGHAT and CDR2 FQDESV (reference sequence). The CDR3 loop spans 18 amino acids. CDR3 sequence: CASSLGASGGYSYNEQFF. The full variable domain, its missing parts supplied by reference TRBV11-1 and TRBJ2-1, is EAEVAQSPRYKITEKSQAVAFWCDPISGHATLYWYRQILGQGPELLVQFQDESVVDDSQLPKDRFSAERLKGVDSTLKIQPAELGDSAMYLCASSLGASGGYSYNEQFFGPGTRLTVL.

V gene TRBV25-1 combines with J gene TRBJ2-3; there is no DNA to check the TCRdb D call of TRBD1. The CDR3 is 14 amino acids. From germline, CDR1 is MGHDK and CDR2 SYGVNS. The CDR3 here is CASTSGGSTDTQYF.

This CDR3 is CASSFNSGRGNEQFF. The chain couples TRBV6-2 or TRBV6-3 to TRBJ2-1; checking the TCRdb D call of TRBD2 is not possible without DNA. The CDR3 length is 15 residues. Germline V lookup: CDR1 MNHEY, CDR2 SVGEGT.

J is TRBJ1-6 and V is TRBV7-9; TCRdb selects TRBD1, and the lack of DNA leaves this call unchecked. CDR1 and CDR2 from the germline V gene are SEHNR and FQNEAQ (reference sequence). This CDR3 has 15 amino acids. CDR3 region: CASSWSGGNNSPLHF.

The V gene is TRBV3-1, the J gene TRBJ1-1. Germline V gene lookup returns CDR1 LGHDT and CDR2 YNNKEL (reference sequence). The CDR3 has 13 residues. CDR3 residues: CASSQTRDGEAFF.

J is TRBJ2-1 and V is TRBV7-9; TCRdb gives TRBD2 as the D gene, but with no DNA this cannot be confirmed. The CDR3 consists of 16 residues. The germline V gene has CDR1 SEHNR and CDR2 FQNEAQ (reference sequence). CDR3 loop: CASSSRLAGGVAEQFF.

The J gene is TRBJ2-5, the V gene TRBV10-3; TCRdb's D call of TRBD2 is untestable without DNA. Germline loops: CDR1 ENHRY, CDR2 SYGVKD. The CDR3 length is 17 residues. CDR3 amino acids: CAISFGSGLAGKETQYF.

J is TRBJ2-3 and V is TRBV24-1. The CDR3 runs to 13 residues. CDR1 KGHDR and CDR2 SFDVKD come from the germline V gene. This CDR3 is CATSGGITDTQYF.

The chain recombines TRBV6-5 with TRBJ2-5. CDR1 MNHEY and CDR2 SVGAGI come from the germline V gene. The length of the CDR3 is 15 residues. The CDR3 sequence: CASSYSQGYQETQYF.

The chain couples TRBV20-1 to TRBJ2-7; TCRdb returns TRBD1, unconfirmable since there is no DNA. CDR1 and CDR2 from the germline V gene are DFQATT and SNEGSKA (reference sequence). The CDR3 runs to 14 residues. The CDR3 protein is CSAGGGTGVNEQYF.

CDR3 in amino acids: CASSISSGDTEAFF. This chain connects TRBV19 to TRBJ1-1; TCRdb lists TRBD1, though no DNA is available to test this call. CDR3 length: 14 amino acids. CDR1 LNHDA and CDR2 SQIVND come from the germline V gene (reference sequence).

This chain joins TRBV6-2 or TRBV6-3 and TRBJ1-1; TCRdb designates TRBD1, a call that cannot be tested without DNA. Germline V gene data show CDR1 as MNHEY and CDR2 as SVGEGT. The CDR3 sequence is 15 residues long. CDR3 protein: CASSPGTGGVTEAFF.

The rearrangement uses TRBV20-1 and TRBJ2-7; TCRdb proposes TRBD1, but this gene call is untestable without DNA. Germline lookup yields CDR1 DFQATT and CDR2 SNEGSKA (reference sequence). The CDR3 is made up of 15 amino acids. The CDR3 loop is CSANPLGVSSYEQYF.

V usage is TRBV12-3 or TRBV12-4 and J usage is TRBJ1-5. The CDR3 sequence is 14 residues long. CDR3: CASSLTDSNQPQHF.

This sequence joins TRBV5-4 and TRBJ1-6; without DNA, the TCRdb call of TRBD1 cannot be checked. Germline V CDR1 and CDR2: SGHNT, YYREEE (reference sequence). The CDR3 has 16 amino acids. This CDR3 is CASSFDGAFGDSPLHF.